The next 6 T cell receptor beta chains were all read from a single sample in a study of beta chain features in type 1 diabetes. The study reverse transcribed the entire isolated RNA, so it sequenced expressed TCRB transcripts. The assay was immunoSEQ multiplex PCR, and TCRdb's table has in-frame clones only and misses some. The sample carries 200,000 to 300,000 clones, about a tenth recorded once. For these TCRs, the target antigens are not known. Overall study findings and caveats: Patients with Type 1 diabetes showed moderately but significantly shorter TCRB CDR3s in all four CD4+ subsets.

The source material was naive CD4+ T cells from blood. Source of these receptors: a man aged 25-45 years with type 1 diabetes.

This clone was seen a few times. This chain connects TRBV5-1 to TRBJ1-6; TRBD1 aligns across 8 bases. The V segment lost 0 bases and the J segment 8 bases; nucleotides outside the gene matches: 4. The CDR3 consists of 15 residues. Germline-derived CDR1 and CDR2 are SGHRS and YFSETQ. CDR3 protein: CASSLAGQGYSPLHF. In DNA form, the CDR3 reads TGCGCCAGCAGCTTGGCAGGACAGGGCTATTCACCCCTCCACTTT.

This clone has more than one count but fewer than ten. The chain joins TRBV5-1 to TRBJ2-6; the D gene is possibly TRBD1 (5 bases). V lost 5 bases, J lost 4 bases, and 13 bases lay in between. The germline V gene has CDR1 SGHRS and CDR2 YFSETQ. The CDR3 is 15 residues long. This CDR3 reads CASSIRVDGANVLTF. As DNA, the CDR3 is TGCGCCAGCAGTATCAGGGTGGACGGGGCCAACGTCCTGACTTTC.

In this sample, this clone turned up a few times. The chain employs TRBV5-1 and TRBJ2-5, with TRBD2 matching over 7 bases. The trim removed 1 base at V and 1 base at J, leaving 4 bases unmatched. The CDR3 length is 15 residues. The germline CDR1 and CDR2 sequences are SGHRS and YFSETQ. CDR3: CASSLRAGVQETQYF. CDR3 nucleotide sequence: TGCGCCAGCAGCTTGAGGGCGGGGGTCCAAGAGACCCAGTACTTC.

This clone was detected a few times. The chain links TRBV5-4 to TRBJ2-1; 8 bases map to TRBD1. Trimming removed 0 bases from V and 4 bases from J; junction bases left unmatched: 6. This CDR3 region has 16 residues. The V gene's germline CDR1 is SGHNT and CDR2 YYREEE (reference sequence). The CDR3 DNA follows: TGTGCCAGCAGCTTGGATCAGGGGGCGAATTACAATGAGCAGTTCTTC. As protein: CASSLDQGANYNEQFF.

This clone was counted between two and nine times. The rearrangement uses TRBV19 and TRBJ1-2; D is unresolved. The CDR3 runs to 14 residues. V was clipped by 4 bases and J by 4 bases, with 13 bases between them. The germline V gene has CDR1 LNHDA and CDR2 SQIVND (reference sequence). The CDR3 here is CASSTDSLIYGYTF. The DNA for the CDR3 is TGTGCCAGTAGTACGGACTCGTTGATCTATGGCTACACCTTC. Based on the CDR3 plus reference TRBV19 and TRBJ1-2, the full variable domain is DGGITQSPKYLFRKEGQNVTLSCEQNLNHDAMYWYRQDPGQGLRLIYYSQIVNDFQKGDIAEGYSVSREKKESFPLTVTSAQKNPTAFYLCASSTDSLIYGYTFGSGTRLTVV.

J is TRBJ1-1 and V is TRBV5-1; D not certain. This CDR3 is 14 amino acids long. Germline CDR1 and CDR2: SGHRS and YFSETQ. The V gene lost 2 bases and the J gene lost 8 bases, with 16 bases spanning the gap. This chain's CDR3 is CASSFGSAALEAFF. CDR3 DNA: TGCGCCAGCAGCTTCGGCAGCGCCGCGTTAGAAGCTTTCTTT.